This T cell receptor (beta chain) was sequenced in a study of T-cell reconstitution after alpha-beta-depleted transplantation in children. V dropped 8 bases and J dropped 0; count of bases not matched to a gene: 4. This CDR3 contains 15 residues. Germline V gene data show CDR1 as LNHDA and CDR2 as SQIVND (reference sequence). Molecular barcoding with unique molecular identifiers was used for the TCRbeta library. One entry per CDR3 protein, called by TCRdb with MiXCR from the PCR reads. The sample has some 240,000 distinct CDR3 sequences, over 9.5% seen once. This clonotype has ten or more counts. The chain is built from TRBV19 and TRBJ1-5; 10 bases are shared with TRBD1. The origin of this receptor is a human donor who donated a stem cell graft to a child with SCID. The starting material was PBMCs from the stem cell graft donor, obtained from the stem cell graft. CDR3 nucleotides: TGTGCCAGTGATGGGACAGGGGCTAGCAATCAGCCCCAGCATTTT. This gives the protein CASDGTGASNQPQHF.